A single sample is the source of the 16 T cell receptor beta chains below, sequenced in a study of CD8 T cells in ankylosing spondylitis. TCRdb used MiXCR to reprocess the 5' RACE reads, holding one entry per CDR3 protein. The sample has 250,000 or so distinct CDR3 sequences; roughly a tenth are singletons. Material: blood, either unsorted or a sorted T cell fraction (not recorded which). These receptors originate from a male donor with ankylosing spondylitis or in good health (not recorded which).

This clonotype was found many times. This rearrangement joins TRBV20-1 to TRBJ1-1; possible D gene TRBD1, 5 bases. The CDR3 runs 16 residues. The V end was cut by 0 bases, the J end by 3 bases, with 17 bases between. In germline, CDR1 is DFQATT, CDR2 SNEGSKA (reference sequence). CDR3 coding DNA: TGCAGTGCTAGAGATTCACATCAGGGATCGGACACTGAAGCTTTCTTT. As protein: CSARDSHQGSDTEAFF.

This clonotype was seen at least ten times. The chain has TRBV10-3 and TRBJ2-7, with D perhaps matching TRBD1 (6 bases). This CDR3 region has 14 residues. Trimming pared 8 bases from V and 0 bases from J, leaving 14 bases between. The germline V gene has CDR1 ENHRY and CDR2 SYGVKD. In nucleotides, the CDR3 is TGTGCCATCGGTATTCGGGACAACTCCTACGAGCAGTACTTC. Residues: CAIGIRDNSYEQYF.

The V call is TRBV7-9, the J call TRBJ2-1, with 10 bases identical to TRBD2. The V gene end was trimmed by 5 bases and the J gene end by 6 bases; junction bases not matched to a gene: 7. This CDR3 has 15 residues. CDR1 and CDR2 from the germline V gene are SEHNR and FQNEAQ (reference sequence). The CDR3 sequence: CASSQSRLAGNEQFF. For the CDR3, the DNA is TGTGCCAGCAGCCAATCAAGACTAGCGGGCAATGAGCAGTTCTTC.

This clonotype was detected many times. V is TRBV29-1 and J is TRBJ1-1; TRBD1 is a possible D gene (6 bases). Germline CDR1 is SQVTM and CDR2 is ANQGSEA. The V gene lost 3 bases and the J gene lost 4 bases, with 12 bases spanning the gap. This CDR3 region has 13 residues. For the CDR3, the DNA is TGCAGCGTTGACGAGGGGGGGCTCACTGAAGCTTTCTTT. The encoded protein is CSVDEGGLTEAFF.

V is TRBV3-1 and J is TRBJ2-7, with 7 bases matching TRBD2. Trimming at V came to 8 bases and at J to 2 bases, leaving 3 bases not matched to a gene. The V gene's germline CDR1 is LGHDT and CDR2 YNNKEL (reference sequence). The CDR3 spans 12 residues. The CDR3 region has the DNA TGTGCCAGCCTAGCGGAGACCTACGAGCAGTACTTC. It codes for CASLAETYEQYF.

The chain recombines TRBV6-2 or TRBV6-3 with TRBJ1-2, with D tentatively TRBD1 (5 bases). The V gene's germline CDR1 is MNHEY and CDR2 SVGEGT. This CDR3 spans 14 amino acids. V lost 5 bases, J lost 2 bases, and 12 bases lay in between. The CDR3 spells CASSRDVPNYGYTF. The CDR3 DNA is TGTGCCAGCAGTCGGGACGTCCCAAACTATGGCTACACCTTC.

The sample holds many counts of this clonotype. The V gene is TRBV3-1, the J gene TRBJ1-1, with 7 bases that match TRBD1. The CDR3 consists of 13 residues. Germline V gene sequence: CDR1 LGHDT, CDR2 YNNKEL (reference sequence). J gave up 4 bases and V 5 bases, and 4 bases lay outside the gene matches. The CDR3 loop reads CASSFRTGTEAFF. The CDR3 coding sequence is TGTGCCAGCAGCTTCCGGACAGGCACTGAAGCTTTCTTT.

This clonotype was counted at least ten times. The DNA for the CDR3 is TGCAGTGCTAGAGATCACGTGGGGACAGAAGATCAGCCCCAGCATTTT. Translating gives CSARDHVGTEDQPQHF. This chain uses TRBV20-1 with TRBJ1-5, with 7 bases matching TRBD1. Germline values: CDR1 DFQATT, CDR2 SNEGSKA (reference sequence). CDR3 length: 16 amino acids. V lost 0 bases to trimming and J lost 5 bases; unmatched junction nucleotides: 10.

This clonotype was seen at least ten times. This chain joins TRBV20-1 and TRBJ2-7; unclear D gene. The V and J ends lost 4 bases and 3 bases respectively, with 10 bases between them. The CDR3 contains 12 residues. Germline assignment: CDR1 DFQATT and CDR2 SNEGSKA (reference sequence). The CDR3 is CSATDGFYEQYF. In DNA form, the CDR3 reads TGCAGTGCTACGGACGGCTTCTACGAGCAGTACTTC.

The CDR3 sequence: CASSPAGNNEQFF. CDR3 bases: TGTGCCAGCAGCCCGGCGGGGAACAATGAGCAGTTCTTC. The genes are TRBV12-3 or TRBV12-4 and TRBJ2-1, with D tentatively TRBD2 (6 bases). The V and J ends lost 6 bases and 5 bases respectively, with 11 bases between them. The CDR3 consists of 13 residues.

This clonotype was found many times. The chain couples TRBV20-1 to TRBJ1-4, with TRBD1 identical over 9 bases. This CDR3 has 15 residues. The ends lost 3 bases at V and 5 bases at J; junction bases unmatched: 7. The germline gives CDR1 DFQATT, CDR2 SNEGSKA (reference sequence). In DNA form, the CDR3 reads TGCAGTGCTAGCGGGGACAGGGAGAAGAATGAAAAACTGTTTTTT. Protein product: CSASGDREKNEKLFF.

The table lists this clonotype with many counts. This chain joins TRBV24-1 and TRBJ2-7; D possibly corresponds to TRBD1 (6 bases). Germline-derived CDR1 and CDR2 are KGHDR and SFDVKD. V was cut by 7 bases and J by 1 base, with 16 bases left in between. The CDR3 runs 15 residues. As DNA, the CDR3 is TGTGCCACCAGAGCCCCGGGACACCAGTCCTACGAGCAGTACTTC. Translation: CATRAPGHQSYEQYF.

As regards this clonotype: This may come from a read error, since a much larger clone is one base off. The V gene is TRBV3-1, the J gene TRBJ2-2; 10 bases are shared with TRBD2. CDR3 length equals 18 residues. Germline lookup yields CDR1 LGHDT and CDR2 YNNKEL (reference sequence). The CDR3 protein is CASCQVPHIGLAVGELFF. The CDR3 DNA follows: TGTGCCAGCTGCCAAGTCCCTCATATCGGACTAGCGGTCGGGGAGCTGTTTTTT.

The V gene is TRBV6-5, the J gene TRBJ1-4; 9 bases line up with TRBD1. CDR3 length: 13 amino acids. Germline values: CDR1 MNHEY, CDR2 SVGAGI. V lost 4 bases and J lost 7; bases outside the gene matches: 1. The CDR3 protein is CASSLTGGEKLFF. For the CDR3, the DNA is TGTGCCAGCAGTTTGACAGGGGGTGAAAAACTGTTTTTT.

The rearrangement joins TRBV7-9 to TRBJ2-7; the D gene is possibly TRBD2 (6 bases). V dropped 6 bases and J dropped 3 bases, with 18 bases sitting between them. Germline values: CDR1 SEHNR, CDR2 FQNEAQ (reference sequence). This CDR3 comprises 15 residues. CDR3 sequence: CASSLGRGEVYEQYF. The CDR3 DNA follows: TGTGCCAGCAGTCTAGGAAGAGGGGAGGTCTACGAGCAGTACTTC.

V is TRBV29-1 and J is TRBJ1-2; 9 nucleotides line up with TRBD1. The J segment lost 7 bases and the V segment lost 7 bases, leaving 7 bases of the junction unmatched. The V gene's germline CDR1 is SQVTM and CDR2 ANQGSEA. This CDR3 has 12 residues. CDR3 nucleotide sequence: TGCAGCGGAAGACAGGGGGAGGGTGGCTACACCTTC. Amino acids: CSGRQGEGGYTF. Full variable domain (missing parts from reference TRBV29-1 and TRBJ1-2): SAVISQKPSRDICQRGTSLTIQCQVDSQVTMMFWYRQQPGQSLTLIATANQGSEATYESGFVIDKFPISRPNLTFSTLTVSNMSPEDSSIYLCSGRQGEGGYTFGSGTRLTVV.